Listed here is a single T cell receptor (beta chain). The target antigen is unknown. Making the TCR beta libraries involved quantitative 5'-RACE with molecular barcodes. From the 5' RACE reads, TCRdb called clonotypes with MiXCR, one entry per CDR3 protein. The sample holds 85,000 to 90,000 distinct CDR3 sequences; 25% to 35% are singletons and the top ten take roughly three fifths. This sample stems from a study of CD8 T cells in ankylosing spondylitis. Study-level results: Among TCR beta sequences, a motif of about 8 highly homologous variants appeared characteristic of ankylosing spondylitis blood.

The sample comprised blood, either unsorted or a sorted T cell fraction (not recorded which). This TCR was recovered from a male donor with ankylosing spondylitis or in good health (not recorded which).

The CDR3 spells CASSLQTQGQPQHF. The CDR3 DNA sequence: TGTGCCAGCAGCTTGCAGACGCAGGGTCAGCCCCAGCATTTT. This chain connects TRBV5-5 to TRBJ1-5; possibly TRBD1 for D (5 bases). The germline V gene encodes CDR1 SGHKS and CDR2 YYEKEE (reference sequence). Trimming stripped 1 base from V and 6 bases from J, with 11 bases between. This CDR3 contains 14 residues. The entire variable domain, with the rest obtained from reference TRBV5-5 and TRBJ1-5, is as follows: DAGVTQSPTHLIKTRGQQVTLRCSPISGHKSVSWYQQVLGQGPQFIFQYYEKEERGRGNFPDRFSARQFPNYSSELNVNALLLGDSALYLCASSLQTQGQPQHFGDGTRLSIL.